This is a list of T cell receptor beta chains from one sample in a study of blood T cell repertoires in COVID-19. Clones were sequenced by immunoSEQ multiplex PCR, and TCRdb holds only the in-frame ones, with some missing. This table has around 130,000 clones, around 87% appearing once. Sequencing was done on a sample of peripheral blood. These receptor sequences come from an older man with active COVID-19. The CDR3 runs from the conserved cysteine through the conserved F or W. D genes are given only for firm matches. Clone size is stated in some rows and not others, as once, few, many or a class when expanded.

CASSGQGAFNQPQHF TGTGCCAGCAGTGGACAGGGGGCATTCAATCAGCCCCAGCATTTT TRBJ1-5 TRBD1 TRBV27 NA
CASSQDYGTNQPQHF TGCGCCAGCAGCCAAGATTACGGTACTAATCAGCCCCAGCATTTT TRBJ1-5 NA TRBV4-3 NA
CASSLTGGIKLFF TGTGCCAGCAGTTTAACAGGGGGGATAAAACTGTTTTTT TRBJ1-4 TRBD1 TRBV28 NA
CASSLGWDRLNQPQHF TGTGCCAGCAGTTTAGGATGGGACAGGTTGAATCAGCCCCAGCATTTT TRBJ1-5 TRBD1 TRBV28 NA
CASSRPGTGSYNEQFF TGTGCCAGCAGCCGACCCGGGACAGGGTCGTACAATGAGCAGTTCTTC TRBJ2-1 TRBD1 TRBV27 NA
CASSAAAGRVETQYF TGTGCCAGCAGTGCAGCGGCGGGCCGGGTGGAGACCCAGTACTTC TRBJ2-5 NA TRBV25-1 NA
CASSLGAAKSGTEAFF TGTGCCAGCAGCTTAGGAGCGGCAAAATCGGGCACTGAAGCTTTCTTT TRBJ1-1 NA TRBV11-2 few
CASSPLTVNTEAFF TGTGCCAGCAGCCCCTTGACAGTTAACACTGAAGCTTTCTTT TRBJ1-1 NA TRBV3-1/TRBV3-2 NA
CASSSTTGYYEQYF TGTGCCAGCAGTTCCACTACAGGCTACTACGAGCAGTACTTC TRBJ2-7 NA TRBV27 NA
CASSLTGTGGASGYTF TGTGCCAGCAGCCTGACCGGGACAGGGGGCGCGAGTGGCTACACCTTC TRBJ1-2 TRBD1 TRBV3-1/TRBV3-2 NA
CASSQGTGGFQPQHF TGTGCCAGCTCACAAGGGACAGGGGGATTTCAGCCCCAGCATTTT TRBJ1-5 TRBD1 TRBV18 NA
CASSSLSAGGADTQYF TGCGCCAGCAGCTCCCTGTCGGCGGGAGGCGCAGATACGCAGTATTTT TRBJ2-3 TRBD2 TRBV5-1 few
CASSLAYRGRRTEAFF TGTGCCAGCAGCTTAGCCTACAGGGGGCGCCGCACTGAAGCTTTCTTT TRBJ1-1 TRBD1 TRBV7-9 NA
CASSEVGSQPQHF TGTGCCAGTAGTGAGGTAGGGAGTCAGCCCCAGCATTTT TRBJ1-5 NA TRBV19 few
CASRKRGTFYEQYF TGTGCCAGCAGGAAGAGGGGGACGTTCTACGAGCAGTACTTC TRBJ2-7 NA TRBV6-5 NA
CASSLNPGDEAFF TGTGCCAGCAGCTTAAATCCGGGGGACGAAGCTTTCTTT TRBJ1-1 NA TRBV7-3 NA
CASSSPGGGPPLEQYF TGTGCCAGCAGTTCCCCCGGGGGGGGGCCACCACTAGAGCAGTACTTC TRBJ2-7 TRBD2 TRBV28 once
CASSSIGAGAGYGYTF TGTGCCAGCAGCTCGATCGGGGCGGGGGCAGGCTATGGCTACACCTTC TRBJ1-2 NA TRBV7-9 NA
CSARDVGTATF TGCAGTGCTAGAGATGTAGGGACAGCCACCTTC TRBJ1-2 TRBD1 TRBV20-1 NA
CASSLRGEKLFF TGTGCCAGCAGCTTAAGGGGCGAGAAACTGTTTTTT TRBJ1-4 NA TRBV7-6 NA
CASSEPLAGVSTGELFF TGTGCCAGCAGCGAACCACTAGCGGGAGTTAGCACCGGGGAGCTGTTTTTT TRBJ2-2 TRBD2 TRBV9 few
CASRFPVGGILNEQFF TGTGCCAGCAGGTTTCCAGTGGGCGGGATACTCAATGAGCAGTTCTTC TRBJ2-1 NA TRBV7-2 NA
CASSLGPGELFF TGTGCCAGCAGCTTAGGGCCCGGGGAGCTGTTTTTT TRBJ2-2 NA TRBV7-9 many
CSASFRAAGTADNEQFF TGCAGTGCGAGTTTTAGGGCTGCGGGAACGGCGGACAATGAGCAGTTCTTC TRBJ2-1 NA TRBV20-1 NA
CASSILGGFSGNTIYF TGTGCCAGTAGTATACTCGGCGGGTTCTCTGGAAACACCATATATTTT TRBJ1-3 NA TRBV19 NA
CASSLGLAGAGEQFF TGTGCCAGCAGCTTGGGACTAGCGGGGGCAGGTGAGCAGTTCTTC TRBJ2-1 TRBD2 TRBV5-4 NA
CASSQGAGGDYNEQFF TGCGCCAGCAGCCAAGGAGCGGGAGGGGACTACAATGAGCAGTTCTTC TRBJ2-1 TRBD2 TRBV4-3 few
CASTRGQTMNTEAFF TGTGCCAGCACCCGGGGACAGACTATGAACACTGAAGCTTTCTTT TRBJ1-1 TRBD1 TRBV27 NA
CASSYYARGDEKLFF TGTGCCAGCAGTTACTACGCCAGGGGAGACGAAAAACTGTTTTTT TRBJ1-4 NA TRBV6-2/TRBV6-3 NA
CASFYLPLREGNEKLFF TGTGCCAGCTTTTACCTTCCTCTTAGGGAGGGGAATGAAAAACTGTTTTTT TRBJ1-4 NA TRBV18 NA
CASSRRKQPGQTSYEQYF TGTGCCAGCAGCCGACGTAAACAACCGGGACAAACATCCTACGAGCAGTACTTC TRBJ2-7 NA TRBV3-1/TRBV3-2 NA
CASSSVGLAGFSTDTQYF TGTGCCAGCAGTTCCGTGGGACTAGCGGGATTTAGCACAGATACGCAGTATTTT TRBJ2-3 TRBD2 TRBV28 NA
CASSPSGGSYNEQFF TGTGCCAGCAGCCCCTCAGGAGGCTCCTACAATGAGCAGTTCTTC TRBJ2-1 NA TRBV11-2 NA
CASALGTVSSGANVLTF TGTGCCAGCGCCCTGGGCACAGTGAGCTCTGGGGCCAACGTCCTGACTTTC TRBJ2-6 NA TRBV2 NA